Sequencing of this T cell receptor (beta chain) was carried out in a study of cytomegalovirus exposure and HLA in healthy donors. Study-wide findings and caveats: Likely technical artifact: a cluster of highly shared sequence variants.

In germline, CDR1 is LNHDA, CDR2 SQIVND (reference sequence). The ends were cut back, 3 bases at V and 3 bases at J, with 11 bases in the middle. The CDR3 runs to 15 residues. PCR amplification relied on 60 Vbeta primers (plus 13 Jbeta primers). Measured with immunoSEQ multiplex PCR; TCRdb has only the in-frame clones, and not every one. The sample includes about 140,000 clones, 78% of them seen just once. With regard to this clone: Its antigen is currently unknown.

This sequence joins TRBV19 and TRBJ1-4; D gene unclear. This TCR was recovered from a male donor in good health and CMV-seronegative. The source material was PBMCs. DNA of the CDR3: TGTGCCAGTAGTATCGGCGGGCTAGCTAATGAAAAACTGTTTTTT. Encoded protein: CASSIGGLANEKLFF.